The clone carrying this T cell receptor (beta chain) was seen a few times. Antigen unknown. TCRdb analysed the reads with MiXCR anew, one entry per CDR3 protein. The profile shows about 180,000 distinct CDR3 sequences, roughly an eighth of them singletons. The CDR3 loop spans 16 amino acids. Germline assignment: CDR1 MDHEN and CDR2 SYDVKM. Trimming removed 5 bases at V and 4 bases at J, with 18 bases between. These data belong to a study of T cell repertoires in cytomegalovirus infection. For the study at large: Based on public TCR beta signatures, there were indications of CMV infection and of a matching HLA type. Study-wide results and limits: Cumulated frequencies of public TCR beta families served to identify carriers of CMV plus the relevant HLA. Dominating the ex vivo response were HLA-C-restricted CMV-specific TCR beta clonotypes.

Sequencing input: PBMCs. The source of this sequence is a human donor in good health (CMV status not recorded). Some clones in this sample may be carry-over from other donors' samples. The rearrangement uses TRBV28 and TRBJ1-5; D gene unclear. The CDR3 DNA follows: TGTGCCAGCAGTCCCCCGGGTGGTTCGGTTAATCAGCCCCAGCATTTT. Its protein product is CASSPPGGSVNQPQHF. The entire variable domain, with the rest obtained from reference TRBV28 and TRBJ1-5, is as follows: DVKVTQSSRYLVKRTGEKVFLECVQDMDHENMFWYRQDPGLGLRLIYFSYDVKMKEKGDIPEGYSVSREKKERFSLILESASTNQTSMYLCASSPPGGSVNQPQHFGDGTRLSIL.